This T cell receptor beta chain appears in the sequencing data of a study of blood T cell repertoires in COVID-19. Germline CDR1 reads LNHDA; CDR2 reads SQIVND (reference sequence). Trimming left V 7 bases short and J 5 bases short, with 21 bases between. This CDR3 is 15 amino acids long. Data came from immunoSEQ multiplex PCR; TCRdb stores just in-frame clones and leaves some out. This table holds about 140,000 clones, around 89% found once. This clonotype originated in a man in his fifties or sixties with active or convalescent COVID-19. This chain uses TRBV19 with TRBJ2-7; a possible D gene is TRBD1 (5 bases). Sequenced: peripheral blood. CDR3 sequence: CASTSVGAGQDEQYF. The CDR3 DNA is TGTGCCAGTACCTCCGTTGGGGCAGGGCAGGACGAGCAGTACTTC.